A selection of T cell receptor beta chains follows, all from one sample in a study of neurological immune-mediated disorders. TCRdb analysed the 5' RACE reads with MiXCR anew, one entry per CDR3 protein. The sample lists 50,000 or so distinct CDR3 sequences, about 26% occurring once. Sequencing used PBMCs. The source is a woman in her 70s in good health. Each CDR3 is given with its conserved first and last residue. Fields, in order: J gene, V gene, clone size, CDR3 protein. Expanded clones get a size class; other rows say once, few or many, or leave the size out.

J: TRBJ1-5
V: TRBV28
size: many
CDR3: CASSESNQPQHF

J: TRBJ2-7
V: TRBV5-1
size: many
CDR3: CASSFVGGQGHYEQYF

J: TRBJ2-5
V: TRBV7-9
size: many
CDR3: CASSLDVQTQYF

J: TRBJ2-7
V: TRBV5-1
size: -
CDR3: CASSLIRTWGGEQYF

J: TRBJ2-1
V: TRBV5-1
size: many
CDR3: CASSLPDFNEQFF

J: TRBJ2-5
V: TRBV6-6
size: -
CDR3: CASREGVRETQYF

J: TRBJ2-2
V: TRBV20-1
size: many
CDR3: CSARTGGNTGELFF

J: TRBJ2-7
V: TRBV10-3
size: -
CDR3: CAIRRSGTGASEQYF

J: TRBJ2-5
V: TRBV9
size: many
CDR3: CASSVGLGQGSETQYF

J: TRBJ2-1
V: TRBV20-1
size: many
CDR3: CSARLAGEDNEQFF

J: TRBJ1-3
V: TRBV20-1
size: -
CDR3: CSARQYSGNTIYF

J: TRBJ1-2
V: TRBV5-1
size: few
CDR3: CASRRDYGYTF

J: TRBJ1-5
V: TRBV5-1
size: many
CDR3: CASSWGTASNQPQHF

J: TRBJ2-3
V: TRBV20-1
size: few
CDR3: CSARGGAGSTDTQYF

J: TRBJ2-7
V: TRBV12-3/TRBV12-4
size: many
CDR3: CASSLVRDEQYF

J: TRBJ1-2
V: TRBV12-3/TRBV12-4
size: few
CDR3: CASRKDLRGGYGYTF

J: TRBJ2-2
V: TRBV5-1
size: many
CDR3: CASTPREGGTGELFF

J: TRBJ2-1
V: TRBV5-1
size: few
CDR3: CASSSSLDNEQFF

J: TRBJ2-2
V: TRBV7-9
size: many
CDR3: CASSSSGREYTGELFF

J: TRBJ1-2
V: TRBV6-1
size: many
CDR3: CASSEARGRLELYGYTF

J: TRBJ2-5
V: TRBV7-8
size: -
CDR3: CASSLAPGMIETQYF

J: TRBJ2-6
V: TRBV6-2/TRBV6-3
size: many
CDR3: CASSYGSSGANVLTF

J: TRBJ2-1
V: TRBV20-1
size: many
CDR3: CSARGQRAGSYNEQFF

J: TRBJ2-5
V: TRBV29-1
size: once
CDR3: CSVGDCGARGAETQYF

J: TRBJ2-1
V: TRBV12-3/TRBV12-4
size: few
CDR3: CASSAGTSGSLGGRTYNEQFF

J: TRBJ2-3
V: TRBV5-1
size: many
CDR3: CASSRGQPPADTQYF

J: TRBJ2-1
V: TRBV12-3/TRBV12-4
size: -
CDR3: CASSSRTGGIYVYNEQFF

J: TRBJ2-7
V: TRBV20-1
size: many
CDR3: CSARDWAGQISYEQYF

J: TRBJ2-2
V: TRBV5-1
size: many
CDR3: CASSPLRGAGELFF

J: TRBJ1-1
V: TRBV29-1
size: -
CDR3: CSAGWGHRVPEAFF

J: TRBJ2-7
V: TRBV5-1
size: -
CDR3: CSSSPKGDPGYEQYF

J: TRBJ2-4
V: TRBV6-1
size: few
CDR3: CASSEARLAKNIQYF

J: TRBJ2-1
V: TRBV11-3
size: -
CDR3: CASSSDRGGDEQFF

J: TRBJ1-1
V: TRBV7-9
size: many
CDR3: CASRDQMNTEAFF

J: TRBJ2-1
V: TRBV20-1
size: many
CDR3: CSARASGKVYNEQFF

J: TRBJ2-1
V: TRBV25-1
size: -
CDR3: CASSEDVGKINEQFF

J: TRBJ1-5
V: TRBV7-2
size: few
CDR3: CASSLAQGIQPQHF

J: TRBJ2-5
V: TRBV10-3
size: -
CDR3: CAISDQGGRGETQYF

J: TRBJ1-5
V: TRBV20-1
size: -
CDR3: CSARSWLQPQHF

J: TRBJ1-4
V: TRBV25-1
size: -
CDR3: CASSVSGARGNEKLFF

J: TRBJ2-4
V: TRBV14
size: many
CDR3: CASSQGFLYGNIQYF

J: TRBJ2-3
V: TRBV20-1
size: many
CDR3: CSARSAGGPDTQYF

J: TRBJ2-1
V: TRBV5-1
size: many
CDR3: CASTRDSLYNEQFF

J: TRBJ2-1
V: TRBV29-1
size: many
CDR3: CSVRDREFGEQFF

J: TRBJ1-1
V: TRBV28
size: few
CDR3: CASSPRTGWGTEAFF

J: TRBJ2-7
V: TRBV29-1
size: -
CDR3: CSAGTGNYEQYF

J: TRBJ2-2
V: TRBV15
size: many
CDR3: CATSRALGTNTGELFF

J: TRBJ1-1
V: TRBV10-3
size: -
CDR3: CAIRGGHVLNTEAFF

J: TRBJ2-1
V: TRBV6-2/TRBV6-3
size: many
CDR3: CASSLAGREDEQFF

J: TRBJ1-4
V: TRBV20-1
size: many
CDR3: CSASPPVGGGKLFF

J: TRBJ2-1
V: TRBV5-1
size: -
CDR3: CASSLHYNEQFF

J: TRBJ2-7
V: TRBV11-3
size: -
CDR3: CASSSGYEQYF

J: TRBJ2-7
V: TRBV10-3
size: many
CDR3: CAISECGGACEQYF

J: TRBJ1-2
V: TRBV7-3
size: many
CDR3: CASSYGGAQREDGYTF

J: TRBJ1-1
V: TRBV12-3/TRBV12-4
size: -
CDR3: CASSADQPEAFF

J: TRBJ2-5
V: TRBV7-6
size: -
CDR3: CASSLYSGARETQYF

J: TRBJ1-2
V: TRBV20-1
size: many
CDR3: CSASGGNYGYTF

J: TRBJ2-7
V: TRBV20-1
size: many
CDR3: CSASRTAGRSSYEQYF